A selection of T cell receptor beta chains follows, all from one sample in a study of Graves' ophthalmopathy and Graves' hyperthyroidism. Via MiXCR, TCRdb re-called the multiplex PCR reads, giving one row per CDR3 protein. Altogether around 660,000 distinct CDR3 sequences are present, roughly two fifths being singletons, with the ten largest covering over 2.5%. The sequenced sample was peripheral blood. These receptors originate from an adult man with Graves' ophthalmopathy. Both conserved end residues are part of each CDR3. D genes are given only for firm matches. Rows give clone size only sometimes, using once, few, many, or a class for an expanded clone.

TRBD1	TRBJ1-2	many	16	TRBV12-3/TRBV12-4	CASSSRDRLINYGYTF	TGTGCCAGCAGTTCCAGGGACAGGCTCATTAACTATGGCTACACCTTC
.	TRBJ1-6	.	15	TRBV7-8	CASSQAAGSNSPLHF	TGTGCCAGCAGCCAAGCAGCCGGGTCGAATTCACCCCTCCACTTT
.	TRBJ2-7	.	15	TRBV7-9	CASPPAWAGSYEQYF	TGTGCCAGCCCACCTGCTTGGGCAGGCTCCTACGAGCAGTACTTC
.	TRBJ1-2	many	16	TRBV7-2	CASSLGPSPAYYGYTF	TGTGCCAGCAGCCTCGGGCCCTCCCCAGCCTACTATGGCTACACCTTC
.	TRBJ2-1	.	10	TRBV25-1	CASSENEQVF	TGTGCCAGCAGTGAAAATGAGCAGGTCTTC
.	TRBJ2-7	.	15	TRBV20-1	CSANEGGEIGYEQYF	TGCAGTGCGAATGAGGGGGGCGAGATTGGCTACGAGCAGTACTTC
TRBD1	TRBJ1-2	.	15	TRBV2	CASSESTGGAGGYTF	TGTGCCAGCAGTGAAAGTACAGGGGGCGCGGGCGGCTACACCTTC
TRBD1	TRBJ1-6	many	14	TRBV12-3/TRBV12-4	CASSTQGLDSPLHF	TGTGCCAGCAGCACACAGGGGTTGGATTCACCCCTCCACTTT
TRBD1	TRBJ1-6	many	16	TRBV6-5	CASSPTGQGENSPLHF	TGTGCCAGCAGTCCAACGGGACAGGGTGAAAATTCACCCCTCCACTTT
.	TRBJ2-7	many	15	TRBV25-1	CASSEYRTALNEQYF	TGTGCCAGCAGTGAATATCGGACAGCCCTAAACGAGCAGTACTTC
.	TRBJ2-1	.	18	TRBV10-3	CAISLPRGARSSYNEQFF	TGTGCCATCAGCTTACCCAGGGGAGCGAGGAGCTCCTACAATGAGCAGTTCTTC
.	TRBJ2-1	.	15	TRBV7-3	CASSFTAAGLNEQFF	TGTGCCAGCAGTTTCACTGCCGCGGGACTCAATGAGCAGTTCTTC
.	TRBJ1-2	.	13	TRBV30	CAWIFNDNYGYTF	TGTGCCTGGATATTTAATGATAACTATGGCTACACCTTC
.	TRBJ1-5	.	14	TRBV2	CASLAAGDHQPQHF	TGTGCCAGCTTGGCCGCAGGGGATCATCAGCCCCAGCATTTT
.	TRBJ1-5	once	14	TRBV2	CASSLNEGNQPQHF	TGTGCCAGCAGTCTAAATGAGGGAAATCAGCCCCAGCATTTT
.	TRBJ2-3	.	14	TRBV5-1	CASSFLAGADTQYF	TGCGCCAGCAGCTTCCTAGCCGGGGCAGATACGCAGTATTTT
.	TRBJ1-2	.	13	TRBV7-2	CASRGQDPYGYTF	TGTGCCAGCAGGGGGCAGGACCCGTATGGCTACACCTTC
.	TRBJ1-2	many	16	TRBV11-2	CASSTYGRDINYGYTF	TGTGCCAGCAGCACCTATGGCCGGGACATTAACTATGGCTACACCTTC
TRBD1	TRBJ1-2	.	13	TRBV10-3	CAINVGTGRGYTF	TGTGCCATCAACGTTGGGACAGGGCGCGGCTACACCTTC
.	TRBJ2-7	few	14	TRBV7-2	CAWTPERDSYEQYF	TGTGCCTGGACCCCTGAGCGGGACAGCTACGAGCAGTACTTC
TRBD1	TRBJ1-1	many	14	TRBV10-2	CASSGKTGGTEAFF	TGCGCCAGCAGTGGGAAGACAGGGGGCACTGAAGCTTTCTTT
.	TRBJ2-7	.	13	TRBV12-3/TRBV12-4	CASTSQGRYEQYF	TGTGCCAGCACAAGCCAGGGCCGTTACGAGCAGTACTTC
.	TRBJ1-2	many	13	TRBV10-3	CAISELEGRGYTF	TGTGCCATCAGTGAATTAGAGGGTAGGGGCTACACCTTC
TRBD1	TRBJ2-2	.	14	TRBV5-1	CASSPGQGSGELFF	TGCGCCAGCAGCCCGGGACAGGGAAGCGGGGAGCTGTTTTTT
.	TRBJ2-6	many	16	TRBV4-3	CASSQEAGSGANVLTF	TGCGCCAGCAGCCAAGAAGCGGGCTCTGGGGCCAACGTCCTGACTTTC
.	TRBJ1-6	.	14	TRBV20-1	CSASDEGRNSPLHF	TGCAGTGCTAGCGATGAGGGGAGGAATTCACCCCTCCACTTT
.	TRBJ1-2	.	16	TRBV7-8	CAISDTDGTVNYGYTF	TGTGCCATCAGTGACACCGATGGGACGGTTAACTATGGCTACACCTTC
TRBD1	TRBJ1-6	many	16	TRBV7-6	CASSPRGTAYNSPLHF	TGTGCCAGCAGCCCCCGTGGGACAGCTTATAATTCACCCCTCCACTTT
.	TRBJ1-6	.	16	TRBV7-6	CASSLSRRGLNSPLHF	TGTGCCAGCAGCTTATCGCGTCGGGGGCTGAATTCACCCCTCCACTTT
TRBD1	TRBJ1-2	.	16	TRBV15	CATSSGTGKDTYGYTF	TGTGCCACCAGCAGTGGGACAGGGAAGGACACCTATGGCTACACCTTC
.	TRBJ2-6	many	14	TRBV6-5	CASSSGEGANVLTF	TGTGCCAGCAGTTCAGGGGAGGGGGCCAACGTCCTGACTTTC
.	TRBJ1-2	.	12	TRBV10-3	CASTSGVYGYTF	TGTGCCAGCACCTCAGGGGTGTATGGCTACACCTTC
TRBD1	TRBJ1-3	.	17	TRBV3-1	CASSQVGTGHSGNTIYF	TGTGCCAGCAGCCAAGTTGGGACAGGGCACTCTGGAAACACCATATATTTT
TRBD1	TRBJ2-2	many	15	TRBV2	CATPGTGANTGELFF	TGTGCCACCCCCGGGACAGGGGCGAACACCGGGGAGCTGTTTTTT
.	TRBJ2-5	many	13	TRBV7-9	CASRRDTTETQYF	TGTGCCAGCAGACGGGACACCACGGAGACCCAGTACTTC
.	TRBJ2-7	.	14	TRBV2	CAGSPGIGSHEQYF	TGTGCCGGCAGTCCCGGGATAGGGAGCCACGAGCAGTACTTC
.	TRBJ2-5	.	13	TRBV20-1	CSAATSGRETQYF	TGCAGTGCCGCGACTAGTGGTCGTGAGACCCAGTACTTC
.	TRBJ1-1	.	12	TRBV11-2	CASSLPGEGAFF	TGTGCCAGCAGCTTACCAGGGGAGGGAGCTTTCTTT
.	TRBJ1-6	.	14	TRBV6-5	CASSYGGGESPLHF	TGTGCCAGCAGTTATGGAGGGGGTGAATCACCCCTCCACTTT
.	TRBJ2-7	few	15	TRBV19	CASSPGTYPSYEQYF	TGTGCCAGTAGCCCCGGGACATATCCCTCCTACGAGCAGTACTTC
.	TRBJ1-2	.	15	TRBV6-6	CASERGRIQPGGYTF	TGTGCCAGCGAACGAGGACGGATTCAACCCGGGGGCTACACCTTC